The clone carrying this TCR beta chain was seen more than once but under ten times. Its antigen is not identified. This specimen comes from a study of cytomegalovirus exposure and HLA in healthy donors. Study-wide results and limits: A list of approximately 150 TCR beta chains associated with cytomegalovirus was given. In an earlier analysis, about 87% or about 30%: the productive usage of most TCR beta V segments.

Germline CDR1 reads SQVTM; CDR2 reads ANQGSEA. CDR3 length: 11 residues. Trimming cost V 5 bases and J 8 bases, with 12 bases left between them. The PCR employed 60 Vbeta primers together with 13 Jbeta primers. Assay: immunoSEQ multiplex PCR; the TCRdb copy retains only in-frame clones and omits some. The table has approximately 210,000 clones, around 86% seen once; the top ten hold about 9.4%. Specimen: PBMCs. The sequence was collected from a woman aged 50 to 60 in good health and CMV-seropositive. The chain couples TRBV29-1 to TRBJ1-2; D is unclear. In nucleotides, the CDR3 is TGCAGCGTTCCACGAACTAGGGGCTACACCTTC. Residues: CSVPRTRGYTF.